This T cell receptor (beta chain) emerged from a study of cytomegalovirus exposure and HLA in healthy donors (dated by TCRdb to between 2016 and 2019). Some background on the complete study: In an earlier analysis of 550 to 750 of the donors, 250 to 300 Gb of sequence data and 120 million or so unique TCR beta sequences from about 180 million T cells were reported. Approximately 310 gigabases of sequencing data and 70 million to 85 million unique TCR sequences were included in an early release covering 550 to 650 HLA-typed donors. The genetic ancestry cluster associated with self-reported Caucasian donors included over 80% of the 300 to 450 genotyped donors. The study was designed to test whether signatures of past pathogen exposure could be identified by cataloging public T cell receptors. The study used immunosequencing to profile the T cell repertoires of 600 to 850 subjects and linked those repertoires to cytomegalovirus serostatus. A separate validation cohort of about 110 different subjects was used in addition to the roughly 620-subject first cohort. To predict cytomegalovirus infection status, the study brought together high-throughput TCR immunosequencing, statistical association of individual TCRs with disease status, and machine learning. A later analysis re-analyzed previously published TCR beta repertoires from 666 donors and added high-resolution HLA genotyping to study TCR occurrence patterns. Rather than using new phenotypic data, the later analysis identified candidate immune exposures from TCR beta sequences and from how often those sequences occurred across donors. An earlier analysis of 450 to 750 of the donors used high-throughput TCR beta sequencing to judge whether each TCR beta V gene segment behaved as functional or pseudogenic. Alongside the repertoire data, information on donor age, sex, ethnicity and CMV serostatus was compiled. A later genetic analysis took genome-wide SNP genotypes for about three fifths of the 666 donors and used that subset as a discovery cohort. Every discovery cohort repertoire had been produced on one sequencing platform. Both class I and class II loci were covered by HLA typing, at four-digit resolution. The number of donors typed differed by locus, with about 629-630 for A, B, C, DRB1 and DQB1, roughly 520 for DQA1, over 600 for DPA1, and some 440 for DPB1. Four to six DR-DQ haplotypes were handled as single units for association and clustering because linkage in the cohort was strong. Among a few hundred genotyped donors of the cohort, an average of roughly 240,000 unique TCR beta nucleotide sequences were sequenced per donor, about a sixth of them non-productive.

Taken from the germline V gene (reference sequence), the CDR1 and CDR2 loops are MNHEY and SMNVEV. V gives up 1 base and J gives up 6 bases, and the segment between their germline ends measures 9 bases. From the cysteine through the phenylalanine, the CDR3 covers 14 amino acids. Only the CDR3 region is kept as DNA, spanning 42 bases read in frame from base 1. Summary of the overall study and its limitations: A further reported finding was that TCR beta sequences accurately predicted the HLA-A and HLA-B alleles for most subjects in the first cohort. In a later genetic analysis, fewer N-insertions in productive TCRs were reported among donors in an Asian-associated ancestry cluster than the roughly 710-donor mean. Correlated functional status among segregating V segments might be attributable to linkage disequilibrium, but an unknown experimental factor could not be ruled out. Because counts were too low, about 18 rarely observed V segments, including chromosome 9 orphons, were left out of the earlier analysis of over 550 of the donors. Because the 87-base-pair reads could not distinguish some IMGT-functional V segments, including TRBV6-2 and TRBV6-3, those segments were excluded. According to a later analysis, parvovirus B19, influenza, CMV and Epstein-Barr virus appeared linked to several top co-occurrence clusters. Sequencing depth was assumed to be roughly uniform across donors in the presence/absence analyses, though that assumption may not hold. In both the original and validation cohorts, the classifier was reported to diagnose cytomegalovirus status with high specificity and sensitivity. In a later analysis, some 17,000 TCR beta sequences were associated with specific HLA alleles at a false discovery rate of 0.05. A total of 150 to 200 TCR beta chains were listed by the study as associated with cytomegalovirus. While some public TCRs were present in many individuals, most TCR sequences turned up only very rarely across donors. A group of highly shared sequence variants was considered likely to be a technical artifact of the sequencing pipeline. It was suggested by the authors that the approach could potentially be generalized to other disease states and immunological phenotypes. A later analysis found that TCR association rates varied across HLA loci, with DRB1 alleles showing the most associated TCRs and HLA-C alleles the fewest. The cohort was sequenced for TCR beta chains only, and without alpha or paired-chain data the features that could be detected were limited. Because some donors lacked HLA typing at each locus, the association tests relied only on the typed subset. A later analysis found that most CMV-associated TCR beta chains appeared HLA-restricted, with HLA associations seemingly driven largely by CMV exposure. Immune exposure information for the cohort was limited to CMV serostatus. In an earlier analysis of around 500 of the donors, most TCR beta V segments appeared in productive rearrangements about 90% or about 30% of the time, broadly matching IMGT annotations. In a later analysis, HLA-associated TCR beta chains showed more clonal expansion and lower generation probabilities than non-associated chains that were equally common. When HLA alleles, especially DR and DQ, strongly co-occurred, TCR associations were difficult to assign to individual alleles. A few of the identified cytomegalovirus-associated TCR beta chains were confirmed in vitro to be specific for cytomegalovirus antigens. V-gene and J-gene trimming of TCR beta chains was associated with a missense DCLRE1C variant in a later genetic analysis, and the association was replicated in an independent cohort.

The cohort consisted of hundreds of healthy bone marrow donors. Cohort members were all nominally healthy when sampled, although unrecorded immune exposures were likely present. The donor tested CMV seronegative, placing the donor among the 350 or so seronegative members of the cohort. Every donor gave a peripheral blood sample, and the peripheral blood mononuclear cells from that sample were used for TCR beta sequencing. Genomic DNA extraction from the blood cell samples was performed with the Qiagen DNeasy Blood Extraction Kit. The library was produced with the immunoSEQ multiplex PCR assay. The multiplex PCR relied on a mix of 60 forward primers for TCR Vbeta segments and 13 reverse primers for TCR Jbeta segments. Amplification of the CDR3 region of rearranged TCR beta genes was performed with a multiplex PCR assay on genomic DNA. Amplified TCR beta libraries were sequenced as 87-base-pair reads on the Illumina HiSeq System. Concerning the study's data processing: A later analysis counted approximately 84 million unique TCR beta chains across the approximately 700 repertoires, and roughly 10 million of these chains were shared by at least two donors. Raw reads were error-corrected and collapsed into unique sequences with a nearest-neighbor algorithm that merged closely related sequences to remove PCR and sequencing errors. Alignment of CDR3 sequences to IMGT reference sequences was used to assign V, D and J gene segments. For a sequence to be retained, a match of at least six nucleotides to both a V gene segment and a J gene segment was required. Rearrangements were called productive when the CDR3 lacked stop codons and stayed in frame with V and J; all others were non-productive. Following IMGT convention, CDR3 was defined as the stretch from the second conserved V-encoded cysteine up to the conserved J-encoded phenylalanine. The earlier analysis of 500 to 750 of the donors excluded any sequence lacking an unambiguous match to a single V gene segment. In an earlier analysis of 587 of the donors, V segments were called functional above 56.7% productive rearrangements and were called segregating when the between-donor standard deviation exceeded 5%. To diagnose cytomegalovirus status from the catalog of TCR beta chain sequences, a statistical classification framework was built. In a later analysis, V and J genes were assigned by comparing TCR nucleotide sequences against IMGT/GENE-DB human TR gene sequences. Using the TCRdist pipeline, a later analysis assigned CDR3 sequences along with most-parsimonious VDJ recombination scenarios. In a later analysis, every TCR beta chain was defined by the combination of its CDR3 amino acid sequence and its V-gene family, and reads without a unique V-gene family were dropped. As a way to deal with suspected cross-contamination and a sequencing artifact, a later analysis dropped under 600 nucleotide sequences that were highly shared and had low generation probability. A later analysis calculated a clonal expansion index for each public chain from normalized within-repertoire ranks of inferred template counts. Generation probabilities in a later analysis came from a VDJ recombination model fitted to out-of-frame rearrangements, and those results were checked against IGoR. In a later analysis, hypergeometric tests were used to score TCR-TCR, TCR-HLA and TCR-CMV co-occurrence, with a repertoire-size bias correction applied to TCR pairs. In a later analysis, false discovery rates were estimated by permuting HLA or CMV assignments 20 times. In a later analysis, co-occurring TCRs were grouped with DBSCAN, and TCRdist sequence similarity was added when clustering was performed within HLA-allele-positive subsets. For co-occurrence clustering, repertoires with fewer than 30,000 or more than 120,000 public chains were excluded, along with 5 or 6 repertoires with anomalous nucleotide sharing. What TCRdb holds here is the immuneACCESS table cut down to in-frame rearrangements. Part of the clones is not present; checked against another copy, under half of the missing clones reflect an unresolved V gene, and the others are unexplained. That table furnishes V, J and clone size, whereas the DNA furnished D and trimming. The sample table shows around 220,000 clones, and 65% to 80% are seen once. The leading ten clones occupy 15% to 18% of the sample.

As to this clone: Its antigen is currently not known. The input lacks base qualities; no much larger clone sits a single base away.

The sample consisted of PBMCs. This clonotype was obtained from a man aged 40-49 years in good health and CMV-seronegative. The chain is encoded by TRBV27 joined to TRBJ1-4, with TRBD1 perhaps the D gene, on 5 matching bases. Read as DNA, the sequence is TGTGCCAGCAGTTTATATGGGACTGATGAAAAACTGTTTTTT. This gives the protein CASSLYGTDEKLFF.